This TCR beta chain was captured in a study of cytomegalovirus exposure and HLA in healthy donors. The study's findings and limits: V- and J-gene trimming of TCR beta was linked (in a later analysis) to a missense DCLRE1C variant. In a later analysis, productive TCRs from donors in an Asian-associated ancestry cluster reportedly carried fewer N-insertions than the cohort mean. Being indistinguishable, some V segments were excluded, TRBV6-2 and TRBV6-3 among them.

Points on this clone: What it recognizes is unknown.

Vbeta (60) and Jbeta (13) primers were used in the PCR. The data were produced by immunoSEQ multiplex PCR, yet TCRdb's version contains in-frame clones alone and is incomplete. The sample lists about 40,000 clones, roughly three quarters seen once, with nearly 4% in the top ten. The donors, nominally healthy at sampling, likely had unrecorded immune exposures. The V end was cut by 2 bases, the J end by 4 bases, with 13 bases between. The CDR3 totals 14 residues. Germline CDR1 reads SGHDT; CDR2 reads YYEEEE. This receptor was identified in a man aged 35 to 55 in good health and CMV-seronegative. The chain joins TRBV5-6 to TRBJ2-7; a weak D match, TRBD1 (8 bases). The sequencing sample was made of PBMCs. CDR3 region: CASSFTGGGYEQYF. CDR3 DNA: TGTGCCAGCAGCTTTACAGGGGGGGGATACGAGCAGTACTTC.